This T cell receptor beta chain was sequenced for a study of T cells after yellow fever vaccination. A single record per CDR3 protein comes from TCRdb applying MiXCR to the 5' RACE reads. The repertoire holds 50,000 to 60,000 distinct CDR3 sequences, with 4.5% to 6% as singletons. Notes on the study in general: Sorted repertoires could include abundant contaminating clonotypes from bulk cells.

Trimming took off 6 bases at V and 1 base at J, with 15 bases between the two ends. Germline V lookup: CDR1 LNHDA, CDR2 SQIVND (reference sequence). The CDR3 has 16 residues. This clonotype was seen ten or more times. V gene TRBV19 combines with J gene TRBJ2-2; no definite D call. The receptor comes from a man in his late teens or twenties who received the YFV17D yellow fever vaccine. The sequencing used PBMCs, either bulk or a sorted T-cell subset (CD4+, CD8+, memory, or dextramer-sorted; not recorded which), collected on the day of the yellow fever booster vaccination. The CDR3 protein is CASRPRITRNTGELFF. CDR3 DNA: TGTGCCAGTAGACCACGAATAACACGGAACACCGGGGAGCTGTTTTTT. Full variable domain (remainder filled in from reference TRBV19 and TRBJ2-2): DGGITQSPKYLFRKEGQNVTLSCEQNLNHDAMYWYRQDPGQGLRLIYYSQIVNDFQKGDIAEGYSVSREKKESFPLTVTSAQKNPTAFYLCASRPRITRNTGELFFGEGSRLTVL.